The T cell receptor beta chain under discussion was sequenced for a study of Graves' ophthalmopathy and Graves' hyperthyroidism. Overall study context: A follow-up of 18 months without ophthalmopathy meant that hyperthyroidism was stable. General observations from the study: Blood shared most expanded thyroid clonotypes above 0.001 frequency.

This clonotype was counted many times. What it binds is unknown. CDR3 length equals 12 residues. Germline lookup yields CDR1 SQVTM and CDR2 ANQGSEA. Trimming took 3 bases from V and 3 from J, leaving 9 bases between them. Other autoimmune diseases, uncontrolled infections, pregnancy or lactation led to the exclusion of patients. Diagnosis was based on clinical symptoms, serum thyroxine, TRAb, thyroid ultrasound and orbital computed tomography. For repertoire sequencing, the TCR beta CDR3 regions were amplified from RNA transcripts. The authors performed first-round RT-PCR with HTBI primers and then a second-round multiplex PCR. TCRdb reprocessed the multiplex PCR reads via MiXCR and lists one record per CDR3 protein. The repertoire includes 580,000 or so distinct CDR3 sequences, less than 45% of them detected once, and about 4% sits in the top ten.

V gene TRBV29-1 combines with J gene TRBJ2-7, with D perhaps matching TRBD1 (6 bases). The sequence was collected from an adult man with Graves' hyperthyroidism. The specimen was peripheral blood or thyroid tissue (not recorded which). CDR3 sequence reads: CSVDAGDYEQYF. The CDR3, as DNA: TGCAGCGTTGACGCAGGGGACTACGAGCAGTACTTC.